The clone carrying this T cell receptor (beta chain) was found once. The target antigen is unknown. The sample belongs to a study of T cell responses to AZD1222 COVID-19 vaccine. Study-level information: Both about-4-week and about-12-week second-dose recipients were combined.

The table came from immunoSEQ multiplex PCR; TCRdb's copy has only in-frame clones and leaves some out. This repertoire shows about 140,000 clones, around 93% found once; its top ten account for 7.5% to 9.5%. General study results and limits: Across the whole spike, CD4 TCRs peaked at regions 160-218 and 743-854. Reportedly, nearly half of unique spike TCRs recognized epitopes outside B.1.351/B.1.1.7 mutations. Rises in breadth and depth of Spike-specific TCRs came after two AZD1222 doses.

V was clipped by 4 bases and J by 5 bases, with 17 bases between them. In germline, CDR1 is MNHEY, CDR2 SMNVEV (reference sequence). CDR3 length: 15 amino acids. The receptor was isolated from an adult in good health. The chain recombines TRBV27 with TRBJ1-1; no clear D gene. Sequences were derived from peripheral blood, sampled on day 0 of AZD1222 vaccination. The CDR3 bases are TGTGCCAGCAGTTCTGGCCCGGCGACGGTGACTGAAGCTTTCTTT. It encodes CASSSGPATVTEAFF.